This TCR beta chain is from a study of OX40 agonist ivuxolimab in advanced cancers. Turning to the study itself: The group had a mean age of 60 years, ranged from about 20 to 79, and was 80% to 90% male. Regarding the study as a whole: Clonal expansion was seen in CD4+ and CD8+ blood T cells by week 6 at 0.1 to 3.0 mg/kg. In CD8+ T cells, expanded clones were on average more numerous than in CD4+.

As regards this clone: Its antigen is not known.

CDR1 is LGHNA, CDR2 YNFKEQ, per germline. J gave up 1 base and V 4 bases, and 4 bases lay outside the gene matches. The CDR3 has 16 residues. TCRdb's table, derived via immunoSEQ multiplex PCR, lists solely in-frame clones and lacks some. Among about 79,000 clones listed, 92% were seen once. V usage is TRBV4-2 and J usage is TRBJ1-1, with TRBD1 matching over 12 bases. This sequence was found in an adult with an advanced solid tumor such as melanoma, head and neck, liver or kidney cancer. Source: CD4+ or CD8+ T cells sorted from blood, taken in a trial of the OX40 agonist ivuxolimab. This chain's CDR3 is CASSLRDRGRNTEAFF. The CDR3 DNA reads TGTGCCAGCAGCCTACGGGACAGGGGGCGGAACACTGAAGCTTTCTTT.